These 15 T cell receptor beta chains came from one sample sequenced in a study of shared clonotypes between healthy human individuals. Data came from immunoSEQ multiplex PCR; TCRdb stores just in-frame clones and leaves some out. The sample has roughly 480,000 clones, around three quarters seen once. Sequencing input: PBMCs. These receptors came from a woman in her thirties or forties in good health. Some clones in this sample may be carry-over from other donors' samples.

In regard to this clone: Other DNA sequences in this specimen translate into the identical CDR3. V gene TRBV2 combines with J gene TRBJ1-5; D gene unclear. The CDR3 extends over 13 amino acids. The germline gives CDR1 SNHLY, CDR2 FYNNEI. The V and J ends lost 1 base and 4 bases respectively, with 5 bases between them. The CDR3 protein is CASSEGGNQPQHF. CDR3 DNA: TGTGCCAGCAGTGAAGGCGGGAATCAGCCCCAGCATTTT. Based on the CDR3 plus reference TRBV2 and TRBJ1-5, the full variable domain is EPEVTQTPSHQVTQMGQEVILRCVPISNHLYFYWYRQILGQKVEFLVSFYNNEISEKSEIFDDQFSVERPDGSNFTLKIRSTKLEDSAMYFCASSEGGNQPQHFGDGTRLSIL.

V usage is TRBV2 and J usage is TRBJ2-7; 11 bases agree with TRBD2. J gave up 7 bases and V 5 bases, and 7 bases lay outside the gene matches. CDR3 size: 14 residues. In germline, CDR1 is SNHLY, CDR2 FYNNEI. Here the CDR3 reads CASSLLAGVDEQYF. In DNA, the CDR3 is TGTGCCAGCAGTTTACTAGCGGGGGTTGATGAGCAGTACTTC.

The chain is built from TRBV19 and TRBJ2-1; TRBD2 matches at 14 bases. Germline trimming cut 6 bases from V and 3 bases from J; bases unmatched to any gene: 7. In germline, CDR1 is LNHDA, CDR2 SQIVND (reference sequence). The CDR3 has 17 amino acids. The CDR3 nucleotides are TGTGCCAGTAGGGAGACTAGCGGGAGGGCAGGCTACAATGAGCAGTTCTTC. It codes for CASRETSGRAGYNEQFF.

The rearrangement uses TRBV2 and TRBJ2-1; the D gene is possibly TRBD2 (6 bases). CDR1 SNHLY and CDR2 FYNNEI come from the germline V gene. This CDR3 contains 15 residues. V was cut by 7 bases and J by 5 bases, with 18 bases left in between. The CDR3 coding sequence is TGTGCCAGCAAGCAGGAGGGTGTCTGGAACAATGAGCAGTTCTTC. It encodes CASKQEGVWNNEQFF.

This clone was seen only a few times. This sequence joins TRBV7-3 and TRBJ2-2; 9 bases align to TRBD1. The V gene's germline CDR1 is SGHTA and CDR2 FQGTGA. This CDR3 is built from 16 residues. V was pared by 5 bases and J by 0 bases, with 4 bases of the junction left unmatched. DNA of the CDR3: TGTGCCAGCAGCCTACAGGGGGCGACGAACACCGGGGAGCTGTTTTTT. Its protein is CASSLQGATNTGELFF.

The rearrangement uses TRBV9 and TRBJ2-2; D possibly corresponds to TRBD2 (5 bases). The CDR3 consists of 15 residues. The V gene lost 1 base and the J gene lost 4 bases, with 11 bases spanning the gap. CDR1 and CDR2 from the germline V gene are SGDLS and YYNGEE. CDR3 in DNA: TGTGCCAGCAGCGTAAGAGCGGCTGGCACCGGGGAGCTGTTTTTT. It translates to CASSVRAAGTGELFF.

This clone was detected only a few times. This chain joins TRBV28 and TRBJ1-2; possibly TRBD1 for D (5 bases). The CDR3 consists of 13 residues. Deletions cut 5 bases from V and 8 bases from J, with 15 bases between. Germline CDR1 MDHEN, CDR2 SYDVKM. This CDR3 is CASSAPTAQGYTF. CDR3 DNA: TGTGCCAGCAGTGCCCCGACAGCCCAAGGCTACACCTTC.

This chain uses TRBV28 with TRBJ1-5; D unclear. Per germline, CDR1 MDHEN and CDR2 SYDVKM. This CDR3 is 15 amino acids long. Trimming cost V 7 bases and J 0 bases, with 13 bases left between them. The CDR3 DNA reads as TGTGCCAGCACCTACTCCGGCATTAGCAATCAGCCCCAGCATTTT. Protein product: CASTYSGISNQPQHF.

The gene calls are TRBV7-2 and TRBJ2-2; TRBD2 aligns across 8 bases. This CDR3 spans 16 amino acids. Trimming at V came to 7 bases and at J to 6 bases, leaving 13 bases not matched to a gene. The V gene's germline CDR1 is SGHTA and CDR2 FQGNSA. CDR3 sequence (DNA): TGTGCCAGCACCTCCCAAGCGGGAGTGAGCGCCGGGGAGCTGTTTTTT. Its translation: CASTSQAGVSAGELFF.

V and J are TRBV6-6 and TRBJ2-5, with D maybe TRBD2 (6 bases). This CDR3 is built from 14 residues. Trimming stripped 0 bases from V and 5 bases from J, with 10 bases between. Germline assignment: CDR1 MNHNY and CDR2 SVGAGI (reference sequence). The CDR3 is CASSYSAGSETQYF. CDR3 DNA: TGTGCCAGCAGTTACTCTGCCGGGAGCGAGACCCAGTACTTC.

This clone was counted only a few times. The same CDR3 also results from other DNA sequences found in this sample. CDR3 sequence: CASSLGAGGETQYF. The CDR3 region has the DNA TGTGCCAGCAGCTTAGGTGCGGGCGGGGAGACCCAGTACTTC. The genes are TRBV7-2 and TRBJ2-5; D might be TRBD2 (5 bases). The CDR3 spans 14 residues. The V and J ends lost 1 base and 5 bases respectively, with 11 bases between them. Germline V gene sequence: CDR1 SGHTA, CDR2 FQGNSA.

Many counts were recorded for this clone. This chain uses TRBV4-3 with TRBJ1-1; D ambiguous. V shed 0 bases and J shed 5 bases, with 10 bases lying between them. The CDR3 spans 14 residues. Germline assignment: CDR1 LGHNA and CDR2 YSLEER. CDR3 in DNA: TGCGCCAGCAGCCAAGACTGGGTTCGTACTGAAGCTTTCTTT. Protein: CASSQDWVRTEAFF.

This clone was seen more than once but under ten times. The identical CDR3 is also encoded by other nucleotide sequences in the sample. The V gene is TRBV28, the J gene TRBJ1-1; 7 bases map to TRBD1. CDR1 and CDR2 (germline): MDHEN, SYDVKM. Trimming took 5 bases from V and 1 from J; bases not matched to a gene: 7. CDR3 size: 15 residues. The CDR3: CASSSPDRSNTEAFF. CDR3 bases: TGTGCCAGCAGTAGCCCGGACAGGTCGAACACTGAAGCTTTCTTT.

DNA of the CDR3: TGTGCCAGCAGTAAGAGGGCGACTAATGAAAAACTGTTTTTT. This translates into CASSKRATNEKLFF. The V gene is TRBV2, the J gene TRBJ1-4; no clear D. Germline loops: CDR1 SNHLY, CDR2 FYNNEI. V was shortened by 5 bases and J by 2 bases, with 9 bases between the two germline ends. The CDR3 extends over 14 amino acids.

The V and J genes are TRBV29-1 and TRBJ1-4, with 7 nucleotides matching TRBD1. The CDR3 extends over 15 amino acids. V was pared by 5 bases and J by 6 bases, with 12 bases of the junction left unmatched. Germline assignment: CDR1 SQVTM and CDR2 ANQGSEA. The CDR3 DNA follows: TGCAGCGTTTCAGGCGGGAGGGGGCGTGATGAAAAACTGTTTTTT. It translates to CSVSGGRGRDEKLFF.